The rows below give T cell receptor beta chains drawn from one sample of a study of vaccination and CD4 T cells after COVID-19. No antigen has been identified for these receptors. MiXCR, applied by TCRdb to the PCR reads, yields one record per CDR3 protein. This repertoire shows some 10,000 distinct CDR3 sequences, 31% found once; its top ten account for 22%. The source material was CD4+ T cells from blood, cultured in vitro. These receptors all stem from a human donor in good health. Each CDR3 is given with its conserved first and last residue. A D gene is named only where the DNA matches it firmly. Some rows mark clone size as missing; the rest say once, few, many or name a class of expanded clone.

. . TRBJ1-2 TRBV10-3 TGTGCCATCAGTGAAATTAGGGGGAGTTCGGGGATAGGAAACTATGGCTACACCTTC CAISEIRGSSGIGNYGYTF
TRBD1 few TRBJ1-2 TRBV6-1 TGTGCCAGCAGTGAACAGGGACAGCCTTATGGCTACACCTTC CASSEQGQPYGYTF
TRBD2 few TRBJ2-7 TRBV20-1 TGCAGTGCCAGTAGCGGGAGCCGATACGAGCAGTACTTC CSASSGSRYEQYF
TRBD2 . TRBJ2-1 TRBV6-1 TGTGCCAGCAGTGAACGGCTAGCGGTAGAAAATGAGCAGTTCTTC CASSERLAVENEQFF
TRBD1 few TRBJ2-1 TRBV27 TGTGCCAGCAGCGTACCGGGACAGGGGTCCAATGAGCAGTTCTTC CASSVPGQGSNEQFF
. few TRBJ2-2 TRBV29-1 TGCAGCGTTGATTCGGCCTACACCGGGGAGCTGTTTTTT CSVDSAYTGELFF
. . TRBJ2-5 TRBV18 TGTGCCAGCTCACCATTCGGGCGCGATGAGACCCGGTACTTC CASSPFGRDETRYF
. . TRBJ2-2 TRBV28 TGTGCCAGCAGTTTGTACACCGGGGAGCTGTTTTTT CASSLYTGELFF
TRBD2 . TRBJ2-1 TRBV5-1 TGCGCCAGCAGCTTGGGGGGGGGATCCTACAATGAGCAGTTCTTC CASSLGGGSYNEQFF
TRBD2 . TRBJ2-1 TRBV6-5 TGTGCCAGCAGTTACTTTCCGGGACTAGCGGGCGGAAATGAGCAGTTCTTC CASSYFPGLAGGNEQFF
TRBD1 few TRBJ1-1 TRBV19 TGTGCCAGTAGTATCCTCCTGGGACAGGGCGGCGAAGCTTTCTTT CASSILLGQGGEAFF
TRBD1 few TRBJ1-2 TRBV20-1 TGCAGTGCTAGACCTGGGACAGCGACAAATTATGGCTACACCTTC CSARPGTATNYGYTF
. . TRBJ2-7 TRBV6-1 TGTGCCAGCGGAGACAGCCCCTACGAGCAGTACTTC CASGDSPYEQYF
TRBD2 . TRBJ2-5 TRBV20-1 TGCAGTGCTAGGGTGGGACTAGCGGGTCCAATTGAGACCCAGTACTTC CSARVGLAGPIETQYF
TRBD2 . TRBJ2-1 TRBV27 TGTGCCAGCAGTCCACATCTCACTAGCGGGAGGAACTCCTACAATGAGCAGTTCTTC CASSPHLTSGRNSYNEQFF
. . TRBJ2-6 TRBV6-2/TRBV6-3 TGTGCCAGCAGTCCGGGGGTCACAGGGAAGTGGTCTGGGGCCAACGTCCTGACTTTC CASSPGVTGKWSGANVLTF
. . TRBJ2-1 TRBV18 TGTGCCAGCTCACCGATGCGGGTCTCAGAGCACAATGAGCAGTTCTTC CASSPMRVSEHNEQFF
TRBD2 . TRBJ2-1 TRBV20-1 TGCAGTGCTGCGAAACTAGCGGGGGGCTCCTACAATGAGCTGTTCTTC CSAAKLAGGSYNELFF
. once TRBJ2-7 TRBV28 TGTGCCAGCAGTCCGAACCCCAGGGCAGAGCAGTACTTC CASSPNPRAEQYF
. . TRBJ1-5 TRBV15 TGTGCCACCAGCAGGCAATATAGCAATCAGCCCCAGCATTTT CATSRQYSNQPQHF
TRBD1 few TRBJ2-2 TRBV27 TGTGCCAGCAGCCTGACAGGGGAGGTCGGGGGCGGGGAGCTGTTTTTT CASSLTGEVGGGELFF
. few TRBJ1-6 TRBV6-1 TGTGCCAGCCGGGACCCTGGGGGGTCACCCCTCCACTTT CASRDPGGSPLHF
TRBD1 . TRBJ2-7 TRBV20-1 TGCAGTAATGTTCCGGGACAGGCAGTCGAGCAGTACTTC CSNVPGQAVEQYF
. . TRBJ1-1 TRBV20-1 TGCAGTGCTAGATCCATGGAGGCGCGAGGCTCTGAAGCTTTCTTT CSARSMEARGSEAFF
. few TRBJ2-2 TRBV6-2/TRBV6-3 TGTGCCAGCAGTTACGGAACGGGATTACCGGGGGAGCTGTTTTTT CASSYGTGLPGELFF
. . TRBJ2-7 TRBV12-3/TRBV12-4 TGTGCCAGCAGTTTACTTCCAGGGCAGTACGAGCAGTACTTC CASSLLPGQYEQYF
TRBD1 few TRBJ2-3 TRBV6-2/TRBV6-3 TGTGCCAGCAGTCGGGACAGGGTCGATACGCAGTATTTT CASSRDRVDTQYF
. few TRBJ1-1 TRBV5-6 TGTGCCAGCAGCTTGGTCGGGAGGAGTGAAGCTTTCTTT CASSLVGRSEAFF
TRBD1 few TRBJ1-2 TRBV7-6 TGTGCCAGCAGCTTAGTGCCAACCTGGACAGGGGATGGCTACACCTTC CASSLVPTWTGDGYTF
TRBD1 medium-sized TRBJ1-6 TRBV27 TGTGCCAGCAAGACAGGGGCGAAAAATTCACCCCTCCACTTT CASKTGAKNSPLHF
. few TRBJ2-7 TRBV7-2 TGTGCCAGCAGCTTAGCGGGGCAGGGGCTTGGGTACGAGCAGTACTTC CASSLAGQGLGYEQYF
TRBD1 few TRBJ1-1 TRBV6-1 TGTGCCAGCAGTCGGGCCTCAGGGGGCGGTTACACTGAAGCTTTCTTT CASSRASGGGYTEAFF
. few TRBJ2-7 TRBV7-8 TGTGCCAGCAGCTTTGAGCGGACCTCCTACGAGCAGTACTTC CASSFERTSYEQYF
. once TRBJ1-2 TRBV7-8 TGTGCCAGCAGCTCCGCAGGGGAGCGCGGCGGTGGCTGCACCTTC CASSSAGERGGGCTF
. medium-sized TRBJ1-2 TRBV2 TGTGCCAGCAGTGAGACGGGTACTAACTATGGCTACACCTTC CASSETGTNYGYTF
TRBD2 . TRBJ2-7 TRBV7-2 TGTGCCAGCAGCGCGGGACTAGCGGGAATCGAGCAGTACTTC CASSAGLAGIEQYF
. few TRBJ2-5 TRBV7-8 TGTGCCAGCAGCGGTTACGACACCCGCCAAGAGACCCAGTACTTC CASSGYDTRQETQYF
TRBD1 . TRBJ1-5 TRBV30 TGTGCCTGGAGTGTGGGGACAGGGCTTCAGCCCCAGCATTTT CAWSVGTGLQPQHF
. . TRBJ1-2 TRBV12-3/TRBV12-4 TGTGCCAGCAGTTTTTCCCCCCCCCCAAACTATGGCTACACCTTC CASSFSPPPNYGYTF
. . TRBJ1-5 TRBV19 TGTGCCAGTAACGGAGTAGCGGGCAATCAGCCCCAGCATTTT CASNGVAGNQPQHF
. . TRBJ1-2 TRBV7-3 TGTGCCAGCAGCTCTGACACCGCCGGGACTCCTAGTGGGGGCTACACCTTC CASSSDTAGTPSGGYTF
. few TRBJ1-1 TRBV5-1 TGCGCCAGCAGCTTTGGGGACACTGAAGCTTTCTTT CASSFGDTEAFF
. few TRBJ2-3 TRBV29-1 TGCAGCGTTTCGACCAGCACAGATACGCAGTATTTT CSVSTSTDTQYF
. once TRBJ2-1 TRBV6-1 TGTGCCAGCAGTGAATATAGGTCTAACGATTACAATGAGCAGTTCTTC CASSEYRSNDYNEQFF
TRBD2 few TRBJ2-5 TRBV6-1 TGTGCCAGCGCATCCTTTAGCGGGCCCCAAGAGACCCAGTACTTC CASASFSGPQETQYF
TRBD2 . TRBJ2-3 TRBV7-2 TGTGCCAGCAGCCCCTGGACTAGCGGTCCCCCGGATACGCAGTATTTT CASSPWTSGPPDTQYF
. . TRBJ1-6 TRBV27 TGTGCCAGCAGTTCGGACAGAGCCACGCGTTCACCCCTCCACTTT CASSSDRATRSPLHF
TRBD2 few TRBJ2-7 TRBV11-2 TGTGCCAGCAGCTTAGCTAGCGGCCCCTACGAGCAGTACTTC CASSLASGPYEQYF
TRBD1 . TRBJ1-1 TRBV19 TGTGCCAGTAGTCATAGGGGGCTGAACACTGAAGCTTTCTTT CASSHRGLNTEAFF